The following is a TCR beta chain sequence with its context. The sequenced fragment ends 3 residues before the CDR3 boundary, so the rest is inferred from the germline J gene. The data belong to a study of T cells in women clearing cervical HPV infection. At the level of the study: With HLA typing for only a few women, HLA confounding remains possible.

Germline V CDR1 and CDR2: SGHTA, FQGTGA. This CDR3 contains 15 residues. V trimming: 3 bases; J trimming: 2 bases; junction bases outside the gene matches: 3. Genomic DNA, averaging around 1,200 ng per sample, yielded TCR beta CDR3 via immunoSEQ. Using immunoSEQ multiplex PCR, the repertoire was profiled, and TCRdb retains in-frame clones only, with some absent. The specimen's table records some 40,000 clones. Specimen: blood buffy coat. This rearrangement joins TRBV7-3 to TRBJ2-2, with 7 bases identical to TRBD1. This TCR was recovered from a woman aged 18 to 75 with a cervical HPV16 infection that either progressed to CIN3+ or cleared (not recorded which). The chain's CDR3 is CASSLDRRNTGELFF. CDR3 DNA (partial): TGTGCCAGCAGCTTGGACAGGAGAAACACCGGGGAG.